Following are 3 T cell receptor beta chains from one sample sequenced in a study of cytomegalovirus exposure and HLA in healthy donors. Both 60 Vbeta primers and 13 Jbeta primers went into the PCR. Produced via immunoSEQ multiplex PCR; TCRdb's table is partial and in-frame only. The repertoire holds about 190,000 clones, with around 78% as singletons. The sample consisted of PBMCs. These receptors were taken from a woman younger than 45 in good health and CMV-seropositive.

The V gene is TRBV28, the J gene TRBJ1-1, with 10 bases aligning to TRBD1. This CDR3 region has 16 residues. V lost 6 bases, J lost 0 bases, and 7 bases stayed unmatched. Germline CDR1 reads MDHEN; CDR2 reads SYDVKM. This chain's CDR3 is CASRRTGGTMNTEAFF. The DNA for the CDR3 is TGTGCCAGCAGAAGGACAGGGGGAACCATGAACACTGAAGCTTTCTTT.

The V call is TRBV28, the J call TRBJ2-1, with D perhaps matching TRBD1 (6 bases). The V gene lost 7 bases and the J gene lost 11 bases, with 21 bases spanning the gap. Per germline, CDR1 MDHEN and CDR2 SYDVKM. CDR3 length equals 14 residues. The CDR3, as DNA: TGTGCCAGCAAGGGGGACGTCGATGTCGCTAAGCAGTTCTTC. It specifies CASKGDVDVAKQFF.

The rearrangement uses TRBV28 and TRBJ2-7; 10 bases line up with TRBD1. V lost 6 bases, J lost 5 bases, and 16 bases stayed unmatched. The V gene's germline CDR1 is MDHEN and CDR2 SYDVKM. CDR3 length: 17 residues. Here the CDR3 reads CASSARPQGQGGDEQYF. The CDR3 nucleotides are TGTGCCAGCAGCGCCAGGCCTCAAGGACAGGGGGGGGACGAGCAGTACTTC.